This is a list of T cell receptor beta chains from one sample in a study of cytomegalovirus exposure and HLA in healthy donors. The method was immunoSEQ multiplex PCR; TCRdb's version includes in-frame clones alone and lacks a portion of them. The sample gives about 69,000 clones, about 73% of which show up once; roughly 11% is in the top ten. The sequencing sample was made of PBMCs. The receptors here all came from an older woman in good health and CMV-seropositive. CDR3s leave out the opening cysteine and the closing phenylalanine or tryptophan. D genes are given only for firm matches.

j_call | v_call | cdr3_length | d_call | cdr3_aa
TRBJ2-3 | TRBV10-3 | 12 | TRBD2 | AINSGRTTDTQY
TRBJ1-3 | TRBV19 | 15 | - | ASSVGGNRVSGNTIY
TRBJ1-5 | TRBV6-5 | 12 | - | ASSGGSGNQPQH
TRBJ2-3 | TRBV29-1 | 12 | - | SAAKRLSTDTQY
TRBJ2-7 | TRBV6-6 | 13 | TRBD2 | ASSGPPLAGREQY
TRBJ2-3 | TRBV2 | 13 | - | ASSSDFRGSDTQY
TRBJ2-7 | TRBV6-5 | 10 | - | ASSTDFYEQY
TRBJ1-5 | TRBV5-1 | 13 | - | ASSWGGGGNQPQH
TRBJ1-5 | TRBV6-5 | 12 | TRBD1 | ASRLGTGDQPQH
TRBJ1-2 | TRBV6-1 | 14 | TRBD1 | ASSGKEQGAHYGYT
TRBJ1-6 | TRBV6-1 | 13 | TRBD1 | ASRVQGQGVSPLH
TRBJ1-1 | TRBV6-4 | 13 | TRBD1 | ASRPGQGTGTEAF
TRBJ1-2 | TRBV10-3 | 13 | TRBD1 | AISEKNSGGHGYT
TRBJ2-5 | TRBV14 | 15 | TRBD2 | ASSQGLAVGSGETQY
TRBJ2-1 | TRBV19 | 16 | TRBD2 | ASSGTSGGIHPNNEQF
TRBJ2-6 | TRBV11-2 | 16 | - | ASSPLGTRGSGANVLT
TRBJ2-3 | TRBV19 | 12 | TRBD2 | ASNRGGSTDTQY
TRBJ1-1 | TRBV11-2 | 13 | - | ASSPPGWPNTEAF